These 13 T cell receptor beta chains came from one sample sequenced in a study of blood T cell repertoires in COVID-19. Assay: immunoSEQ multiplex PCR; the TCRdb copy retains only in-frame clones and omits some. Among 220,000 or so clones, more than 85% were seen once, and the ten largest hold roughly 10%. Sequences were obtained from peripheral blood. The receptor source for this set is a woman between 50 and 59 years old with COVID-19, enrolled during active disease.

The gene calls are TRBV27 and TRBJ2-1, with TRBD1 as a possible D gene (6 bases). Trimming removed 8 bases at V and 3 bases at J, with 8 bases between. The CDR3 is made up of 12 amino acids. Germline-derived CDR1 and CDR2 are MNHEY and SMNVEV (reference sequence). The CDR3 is CASLGGYNEQFF. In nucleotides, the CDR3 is TGTGCCAGCCTAGGGGGCTACAATGAGCAGTTCTTC.

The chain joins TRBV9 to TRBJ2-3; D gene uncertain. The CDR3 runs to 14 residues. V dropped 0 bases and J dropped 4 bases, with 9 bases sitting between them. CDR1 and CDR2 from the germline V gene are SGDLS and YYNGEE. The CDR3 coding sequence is TGTGCCAGCAGCGTAGAGTTGGGCCCAGATACGCAGTATTTT. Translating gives CASSVELGPDTQYF.

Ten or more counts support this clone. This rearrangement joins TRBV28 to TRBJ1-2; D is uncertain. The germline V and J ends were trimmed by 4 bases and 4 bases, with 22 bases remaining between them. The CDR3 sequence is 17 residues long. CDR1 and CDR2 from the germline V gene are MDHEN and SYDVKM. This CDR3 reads CASSSILSGGEVYGYTF. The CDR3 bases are TGTGCCAGCAGTTCCATATTATCCGGTGGGGAGGTCTATGGCTACACCTTC.

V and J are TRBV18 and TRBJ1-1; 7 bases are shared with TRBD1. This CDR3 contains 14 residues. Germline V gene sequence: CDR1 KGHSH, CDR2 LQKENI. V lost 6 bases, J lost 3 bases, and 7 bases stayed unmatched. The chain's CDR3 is CASSPSTGHTEAFF. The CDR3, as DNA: TGTGCCAGCTCCCCTTCGACAGGGCACACTGAAGCTTTCTTT. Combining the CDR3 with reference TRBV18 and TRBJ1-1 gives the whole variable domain NAGVMQNPRHLVRRRGQEARLRCSPMKGHSHVYWYRQLPEEGLKFMVYLQKENIIDESGMPKERFSAEFPKEGPSILRIQQVVRGDSAAYFCASSPSTGHTEAFFGQGTRLTVV.

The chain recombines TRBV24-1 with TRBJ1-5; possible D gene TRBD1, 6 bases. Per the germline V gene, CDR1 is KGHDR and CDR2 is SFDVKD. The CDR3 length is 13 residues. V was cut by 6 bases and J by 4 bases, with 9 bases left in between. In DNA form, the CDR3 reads TGTGCCACCAGTTACAGGGAAAATCAGCCCCAGCATTTT. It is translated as CATSYRENQPQHF.

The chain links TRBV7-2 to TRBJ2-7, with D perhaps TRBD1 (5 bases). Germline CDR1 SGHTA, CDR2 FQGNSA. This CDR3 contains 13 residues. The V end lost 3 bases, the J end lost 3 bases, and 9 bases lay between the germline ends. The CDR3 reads CASSFIGDYEQYV. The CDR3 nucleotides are TGTGCCAGCAGCTTTATAGGGGACTACGAGCAGTACGTC.

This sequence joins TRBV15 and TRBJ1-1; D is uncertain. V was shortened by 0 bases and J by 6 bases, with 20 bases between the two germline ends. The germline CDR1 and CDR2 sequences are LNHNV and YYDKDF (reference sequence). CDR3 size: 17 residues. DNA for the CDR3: TGTGCCACCAGCAGAGATGCTGGGATTAGGGCGAGGGCTGAAGCTTTCTTT. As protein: CATSRDAGIRARAEAFF.

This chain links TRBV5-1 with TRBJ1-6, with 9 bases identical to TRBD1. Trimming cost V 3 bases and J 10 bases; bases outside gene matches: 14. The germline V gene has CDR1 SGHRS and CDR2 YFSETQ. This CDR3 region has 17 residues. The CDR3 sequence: CASSSSTSGQGKSPLHF. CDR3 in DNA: TGCGCCAGCAGCTCTTCGACCTCGGGACAGGGTAAATCACCCCTCCACTTT.

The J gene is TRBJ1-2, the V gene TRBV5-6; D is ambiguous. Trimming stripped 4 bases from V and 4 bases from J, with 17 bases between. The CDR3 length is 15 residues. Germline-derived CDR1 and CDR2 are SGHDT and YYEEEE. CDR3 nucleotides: TGTGCCAGCAGCGACGGGCCAATGGGAGGCTATGGCTACACCTTC. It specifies CASSDGPMGGYGYTF.

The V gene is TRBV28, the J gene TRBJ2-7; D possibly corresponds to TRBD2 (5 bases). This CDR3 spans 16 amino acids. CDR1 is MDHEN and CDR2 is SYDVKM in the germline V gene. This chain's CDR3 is CASKGSGTPDYDTFPV. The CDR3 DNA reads TGTGCCAGCAAGGGATCGGGCACACCTGACTACGATACTTTTCCCGTC.

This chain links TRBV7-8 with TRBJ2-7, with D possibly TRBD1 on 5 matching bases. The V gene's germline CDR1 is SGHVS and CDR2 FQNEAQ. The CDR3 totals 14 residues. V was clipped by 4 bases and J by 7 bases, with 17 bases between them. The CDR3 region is CASSSRLGVGEQYV. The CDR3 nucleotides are TGTGCCAGCAGCTCCAGGTTAGGGGTTGGGGAGCAGTACGTC.

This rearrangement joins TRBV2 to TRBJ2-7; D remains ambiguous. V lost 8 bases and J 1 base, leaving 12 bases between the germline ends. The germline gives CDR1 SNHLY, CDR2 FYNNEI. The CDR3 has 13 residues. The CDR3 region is CASDRWASYEQYV. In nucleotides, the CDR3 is TGTGCCAGCGATAGGTGGGCGTCCTACGAGCAGTACGTC.

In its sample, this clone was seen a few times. CDR3 region: CASSLGQGFANEKLFF. The CDR3 DNA sequence: TGTGCCAGCAGCCTCGGACAGGGGTTTGCTAATGAAAAACTGTTTTTT. The V and J genes are TRBV3-1 (or the pseudogene TRBV3-2) and TRBJ1-4; 9 bases line up with TRBD1. Germline V gene lookup returns CDR1 LGHDT and CDR2 YNNKEL (reference sequence). Losses at the gene ends were 4 bases for V and 3 bases for J; bases not matched to a gene: 6. This CDR3 is built from 16 residues.